This T cell receptor beta chain was sequenced in a study of tumor and adjacent non-tumor tissue in lung cancer (dated by TCRdb to the late 2010s). General notes on the study: By cancer type, the cohort comprised 11 to 12 adenocarcinoma patients, a couple of squamous cell carcinoma patients and 1 small cell lung cancer patient. The approximately 15 enrolled patients, of whom 10 were men and 5 were women, were aged about 30 to 85 years and were diagnosed with TNM stage I to III disease. In total, sequencing yielded 125,075,908 productive TCRbeta reads, which works out to an average of around 4.2 million reads per sample. TCRbeta CDR3 sequencing was performed on 25 to 30 paired specimens, with one tumor sample and one normal lung sample collected per patient. Using bulk TCRbeta repertoires from 15 lung cancer patients, the study set lung tumor tissue side by side with matched distant non-tumor lung tissue.

The library was obtained by multiplex PCR. Reads for this sample came from an Illumina HiSeq 2500. Following protocols modified from ARM-PCR, the researchers constructed TCRbeta libraries through three rounds of nested PCR with primers (Table S4). Before sequencing, PCR products of 200-500 bp were excised from the gel and purified with the QIAquick gel extraction kit. Turning to the authors' computational methods: Trimmomatic was used to clean the reads, FLASH merged the cleaned reads into complete CDR3 sequences, and MiTCR assigned the sequences to V(D)J germline segments. Clonal diversity was computed as the inverse Simpson's index with VDJtools. In-frame sequences lacking a premature stop codon were counted as productive reads. The public sequencing data were trimmed at Q25 with fastp and processed into clonotypes with MiXCR by TCRdb, which kept only in-frame beta chains. Rows matching on CDR3 protein sequence are summarized as one entry with the most common DNA and genes. TCRdb's processing, not the authors', yielded these V and J calls. The sample table records roughly 120,000 distinct CDR3 sequences; roughly two thirds of these occur just once. The ten top clones hold under 20% of the sample.

RNA was isolated from bulk unsorted tissue, and RNA quality was assessed with a NanoDrop ND-1000 and an Agilent 2100. Normal lung samples were distant non-tumor tissue taken more than 3 cm from the tumor edge. Donors were newly diagnosed lung cancer patients admitted for thoracic surgery in China between August and November 2014, without prior chemotherapy. The study excluded patients who had received radiotherapy or chemotherapy before or who had another cancer at the same time. Pieces of surgical tissue measuring about 1-2.1 cm3 were kept in RNAlater solution and held at -80 degrees C until needed. After removal of 6 bases from V and 7 bases from J, the junction retains 10 bases not matched to a gene. The cysteine opens and the phenylalanine closes a CDR3 of 15 amino acids. Only the CDR3 region is kept as DNA, spanning 45 bases read in frame from base 1. The investigation overall reported the following: Tumor tissue showed significantly greater TCR diversity (inverse Simpson) than normal lung tissue (about 400 vs 150, P = 0.0075, Mann-Whitney U test). TCR diversity was significantly higher in younger patients, and greater tumor TCR diversity was associated with shorter overall survival and shorter disease-free survival. The top 100 clones accounted for a significantly larger cumulative portion of the repertoire in normal lung than in tumor tissue. Because peripheral blood was not sequenced, the blood TCRbeta repertoires of the lung cancer patients in the study went unexamined. With only approximately 16 patients in the cohort, the authors noted that larger samples and more detailed clinical data are needed. Neither the sequencing platform nor unique molecular identifiers are mentioned in the methods.

Ten or more counts support this clonotype. Its antigen is unknown. One base away there is no much larger clone; base qualities are not given. The source is a man in his 60s with non-small cell lung cancer. Recombination joined TRBV12-3 or TRBV12-4 with TRBJ1-5; 9 nucleotides in the junction match TRBD1. The sequenced sample was distant non-tumor lung tissue. The bases are TGTGCCAGCAGCCTTAGACAGGGGGTTTTCCAGCCCCAGCATTTT. It translates as CASSLRQGVFQPQHF.